These T cell receptor beta chains were read from a single sample in a study of cytomegalovirus exposure and HLA in healthy donors. Clones were read by immunoSEQ multiplex PCR, and TCRdb kept only the in-frame ones, dropping some. This sample has about 89,000 clones; around 77% occur once, and the top ten carry 3.7%. The sample was PBMCs. The receptors stem from a man aged 30-40 years in good health and CMV-seronegative. Each CDR3 is given with its conserved first and last residue.

TRBJ2-3	TRBV4-1	CASSHFRTGSTDTQYF
TRBJ2-7	TRBV30	CAWSLGQGEGEQYF
TRBJ2-1	TRBV10-1	CASSESSGRGDNEQFF
TRBJ1-5	TRBV4-3	CASSQDLRQPQHF
TRBJ2-7	TRBV28	CASSHNAGVNEQYF
TRBJ2-1	TRBV10-3	CAISGQLSYNEQFF
TRBJ2-2	TRBV4-2	CASSQDVAGVTGELFF
TRBJ2-3	TRBV7-2	CASSSYYSGRGRDTQYF
TRBJ1-5	TRBV7-8	CASTPGGFLQPQHF
TRBJ1-3	TRBV7-9	CSSSPDTIYF
TRBJ2-5	TRBV5-6	CASSPSTGGETQYF
TRBJ1-1	TRBV7-2	CASSLAGQGSVNTEAFF
TRBJ2-1	TRBV2	CASTQPPTSGRFF
TRBJ2-5	TRBV28	CASSLRSRQSLWGLREQYF
TRBJ2-7	TRBV13	CASSLFGRAYEQYF
TRBJ1-1	TRBV6-1	CASSEGIGYGGTEAFF
TRBJ1-1	TRBV18	CASSVAGDTEAFF
TRBJ2-3	TRBV7-2	CASSLAIQADTQYF
TRBJ2-3	TRBV28	CASSLPRGLAGVYGTDTQYF
TRBJ1-6	TRBV5-4	CASSPDRGDYNSPLHF
TRBJ2-1	TRBV6-6	CASSYSSSVFEQFF
TRBJ2-7	TRBV14	CASSQGPGRHEQYF
TRBJ1-2	TRBV6-5	CASSASQGLYGYTF
TRBJ1-2	TRBV18	CASSPDSTGINYGYTF
TRBJ2-7	TRBV27	CASSTGTVSYAQYF
.	TRBV5-1	CASGPTSGSDEQYF
TRBJ1-5	TRBV2	CASRAPYSNQPQHF
TRBJ1-6	TRBV6-6	CASSYSAAYNSPLHF
TRBJ1-1	TRBV4-2	CASSRLDRGDTEAFF
TRBJ1-2	TRBV2	CASTAALYGYTF
TRBJ1-2	TRBV30	CAGKDRANYGYTF
TRBJ2-7	TRBV27	CATRRDGGLAGVVNYEQYF
TRBJ1-6	TRBV7-9	CASGTSGGDRDSPLHF
TRBJ1-5	TRBV16	CASSQGSSNQPQHF
TRBJ1-1	TRBV5-4	CASSLWQLRGGTEAFF
TRBJ2-7	TRBV13	CASSLRTADYEQYF
TRBJ1-1	TRBV7-8	CASSLSSVNTEAFF
TRBJ2-5	TRBV19	CASSTTSGSLETQYF
TRBJ1-1	TRBV19	CASTDRGYTEAFF